This entry describes one TCR beta chain. Its target is unknown. Profiled with immunoSEQ multiplex PCR; TCRdb holds only in-frame clones, not every one. Among millions of clones listed, approximately 94% were seen once. Naivety among CD8 cells was defined by CD45RO negativity and positive CCR7 selection, thereby excluding terminally differentiated effector memory CD45RA+ cells. The data are from a study of shared clonotypes between healthy human individuals. Study-level results: Among the subsets, naive ones generally showed larger estimated richness than memory ones. Only blood was sampled, and tissue TCR repertoires likely differ from blood ones.

Germline CDR1 and CDR2: LNHDA and SQIVND (reference sequence). The CDR3 covers 15 residues. Between the trimmed V and J ends, which lost 6 bases and 1 base, there was a span of 15 bases. The chain employs TRBV19 and TRBJ1-1; D perhaps matches TRBD1 (6 bases). Source material: naive CD8+ T cells from PBMCs. The receptor's source is a man aged 18 to 30 in good health. Some clones in this sample may be carry-over from other donors' samples. The CDR3 region is CASRRFQQGNTEAFF. The CDR3 nucleotides are TGTGCCAGTAGGCGATTTCAACAGGGGAACACTGAAGCTTTCTTT.